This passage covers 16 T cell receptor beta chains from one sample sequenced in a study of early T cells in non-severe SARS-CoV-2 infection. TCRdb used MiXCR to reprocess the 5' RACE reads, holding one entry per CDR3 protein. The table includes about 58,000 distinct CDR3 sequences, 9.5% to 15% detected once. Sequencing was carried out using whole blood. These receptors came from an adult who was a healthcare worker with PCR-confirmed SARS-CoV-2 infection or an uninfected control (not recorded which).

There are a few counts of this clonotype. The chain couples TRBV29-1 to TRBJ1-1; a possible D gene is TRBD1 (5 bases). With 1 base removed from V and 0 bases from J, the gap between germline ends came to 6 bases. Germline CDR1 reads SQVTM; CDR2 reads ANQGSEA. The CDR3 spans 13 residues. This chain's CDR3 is CSVEGTLNTEAFF. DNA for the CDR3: TGCAGCGTTGAAGGGACATTGAACACTGAAGCTTTCTTT. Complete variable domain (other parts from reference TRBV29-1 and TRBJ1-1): SAVISQKPSRDICQRGTSLTIQCQVDSQVTMMFWYRQQPGQSLTLIATANQGSEATYESGFVIDKFPISRPNLTFSTLTVSNMSPEDSSIYLCSVEGTLNTEAFFGQGTRLTVV.

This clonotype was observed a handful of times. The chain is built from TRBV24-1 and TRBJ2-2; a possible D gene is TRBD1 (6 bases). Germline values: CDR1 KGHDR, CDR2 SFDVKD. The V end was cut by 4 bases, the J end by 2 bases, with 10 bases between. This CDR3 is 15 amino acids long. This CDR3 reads CATSESTGNTGELFF. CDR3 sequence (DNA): TGTGCCACCAGTGAGTCGACAGGAAACACCGGGGAGCTGTTTTTT.

As DNA, the CDR3 is TGCAGTGCTGGGCCTCTAGCGGGTTCCCCAGATACGCAGTATTTT. As protein: CSAGPLAGSPDTQYF. The chain recombines TRBV20-1 with TRBJ2-3; 8 bases align to TRBD2. This CDR3 has 15 residues. Germline trimming cut 5 bases from V and 4 bases from J; bases unmatched to any gene: 11. CDR1 and CDR2 (germline): DFQATT, SNEGSKA (reference sequence).

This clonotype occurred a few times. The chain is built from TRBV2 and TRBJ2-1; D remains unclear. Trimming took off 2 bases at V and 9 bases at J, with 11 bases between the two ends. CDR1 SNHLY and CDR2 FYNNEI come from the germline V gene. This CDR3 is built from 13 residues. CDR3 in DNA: TGTGCCAGCAGTGAACCGGAGTGGTCTGAGCAGTTCTTC. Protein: CASSEPEWSEQFF.

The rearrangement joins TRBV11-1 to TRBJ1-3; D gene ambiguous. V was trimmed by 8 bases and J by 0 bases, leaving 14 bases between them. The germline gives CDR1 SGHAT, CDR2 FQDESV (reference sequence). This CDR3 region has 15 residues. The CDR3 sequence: CASALGDVSGNTIYF. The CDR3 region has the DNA TGTGCCAGCGCCTTAGGAGACGTCTCTGGAAACACCATATATTTT. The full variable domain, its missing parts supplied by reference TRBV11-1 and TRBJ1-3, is EAEVAQSPRYKITEKSQAVAFWCDPISGHATLYWYRQILGQGPELLVQFQDESVVDDSQLPKDRFSAERLKGVDSTLKIQPAELGDSAMYLCASALGDVSGNTIYFGEGSWLTVV.

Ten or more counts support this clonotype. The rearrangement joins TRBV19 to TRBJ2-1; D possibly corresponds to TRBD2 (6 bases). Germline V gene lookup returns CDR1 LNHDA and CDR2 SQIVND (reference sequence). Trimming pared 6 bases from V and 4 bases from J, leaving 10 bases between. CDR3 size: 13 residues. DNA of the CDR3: TGTGCCAGTAGCTGGGGACTTTACAATGAGCAGTTCTTC. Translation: CASSWGLYNEQFF.

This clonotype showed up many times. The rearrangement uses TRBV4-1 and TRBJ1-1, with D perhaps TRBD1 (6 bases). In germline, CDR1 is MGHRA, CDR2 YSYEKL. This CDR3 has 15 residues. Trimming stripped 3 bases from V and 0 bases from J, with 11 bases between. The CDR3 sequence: CASSHADRLNTEAFF. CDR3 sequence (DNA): TGCGCCAGCAGCCACGCGGACAGATTGAACACTGAAGCTTTCTTT.

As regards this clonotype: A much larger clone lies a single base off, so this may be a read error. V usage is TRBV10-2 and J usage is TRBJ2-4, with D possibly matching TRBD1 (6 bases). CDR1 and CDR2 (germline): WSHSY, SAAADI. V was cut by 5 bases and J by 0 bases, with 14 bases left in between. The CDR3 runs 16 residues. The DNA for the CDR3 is TGCGCCAGCAGTAATTCGGGACAACAAGCCAAAAACATTCAGTACTTC. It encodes CASSNSGQQAKNIQYF.

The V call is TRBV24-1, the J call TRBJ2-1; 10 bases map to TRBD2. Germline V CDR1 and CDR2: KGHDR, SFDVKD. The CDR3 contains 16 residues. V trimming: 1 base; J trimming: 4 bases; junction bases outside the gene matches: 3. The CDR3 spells CATSDFGTSAYNEQFF. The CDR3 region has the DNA TGTGCCACCAGTGATTTCGGGACTAGCGCTTACAATGAGCAGTTCTTC.

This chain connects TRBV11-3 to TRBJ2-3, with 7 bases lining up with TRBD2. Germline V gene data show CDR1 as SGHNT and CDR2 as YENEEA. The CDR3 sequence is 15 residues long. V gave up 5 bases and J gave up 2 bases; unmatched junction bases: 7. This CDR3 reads CASSPGGGPTDTQYF. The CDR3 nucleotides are TGTGCCAGCAGCCCTGGGGGGGGACCCACAGATACGCAGTATTTT.

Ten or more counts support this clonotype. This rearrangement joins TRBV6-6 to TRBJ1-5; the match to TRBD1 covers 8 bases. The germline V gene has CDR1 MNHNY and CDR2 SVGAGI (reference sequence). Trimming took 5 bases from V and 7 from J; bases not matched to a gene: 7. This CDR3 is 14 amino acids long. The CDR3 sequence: CASSNKDREQPQHF. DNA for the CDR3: TGTGCCAGCAGTAATAAGGACAGGGAACAGCCCCAGCATTTT.

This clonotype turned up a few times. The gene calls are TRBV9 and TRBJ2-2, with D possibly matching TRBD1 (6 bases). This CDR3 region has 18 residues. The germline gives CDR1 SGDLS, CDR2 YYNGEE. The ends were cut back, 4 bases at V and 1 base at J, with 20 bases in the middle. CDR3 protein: CASSLPRQAPGNTGELFF. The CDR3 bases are TGTGCCAGCAGCCTTCCCCGACAGGCCCCGGGGAACACCGGGGAGCTGTTTTTT.

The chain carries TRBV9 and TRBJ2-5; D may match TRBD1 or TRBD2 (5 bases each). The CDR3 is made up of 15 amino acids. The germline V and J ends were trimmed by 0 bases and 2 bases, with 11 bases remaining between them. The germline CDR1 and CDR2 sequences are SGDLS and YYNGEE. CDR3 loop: CASSVVGTSQETQYF. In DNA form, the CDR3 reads TGTGCCAGCAGCGTAGTCGGGACGTCTCAAGAGACCCAGTACTTC. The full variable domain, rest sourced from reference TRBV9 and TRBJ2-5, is DSGVTQTPKHLITATGQRVTLRCSPRSGDLSVYWYQQSLDQGLQFLIQYYNGEERAKGNILERFSAQQFPDLHSELNLSSLELGDSALYFCASSVVGTSQETQYFGPGTRLLVL.

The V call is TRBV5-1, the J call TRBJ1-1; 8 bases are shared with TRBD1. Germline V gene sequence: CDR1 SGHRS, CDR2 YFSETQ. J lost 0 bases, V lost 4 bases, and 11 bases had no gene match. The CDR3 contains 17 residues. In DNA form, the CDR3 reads TGCGCCAGCAGCCTTGGTTTAAGACAGGGGATGAACACTGAAGCTTTCTTT. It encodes CASSLGLRQGMNTEAFF.

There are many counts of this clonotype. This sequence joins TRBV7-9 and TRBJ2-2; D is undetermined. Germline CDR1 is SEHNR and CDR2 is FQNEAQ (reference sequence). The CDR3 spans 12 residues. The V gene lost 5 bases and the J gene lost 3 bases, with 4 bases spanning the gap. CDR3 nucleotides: TGTGCCAGCAGCCCCTACACCGGGGAGCTGTTTTTT. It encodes CASSPYTGELFF.

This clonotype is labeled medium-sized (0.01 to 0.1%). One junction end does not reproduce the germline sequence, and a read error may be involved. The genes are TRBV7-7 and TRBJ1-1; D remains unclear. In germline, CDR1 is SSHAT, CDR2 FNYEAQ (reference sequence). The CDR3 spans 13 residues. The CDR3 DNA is TGTGCTAGCAGCTTAGCAGGGAACACTGAAGCTTTCTTT. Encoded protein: CASSLAGNTEAFF. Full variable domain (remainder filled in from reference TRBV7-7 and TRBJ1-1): GAGVSQSPRYKVTKRGQDVTLRCDPISSHATLYWYQQALGQGPEFLTYFNYEAQPDKSGLPSDRFSAERPEGSISTLTIQRTEQRDSAMYRCASSLAGNTEAFFGQGTRLTVV.